The 11 T cell receptor beta chains below were found in one sample sequenced in a study of T-cell reconstitution after alpha-beta-depleted transplantation in children. Molecular barcoding with unique molecular identifiers was used for the TCRbeta library. TCRdb recomputed calls from the PCR reads with MiXCR, one row per CDR3 protein. The profile shows fewer than 550,000 distinct CDR3 sequences, under 13% of them singletons. The source material was PBMCs from the stem cell graft donor, sampled from the stem cell graft. The receptor source for this set is a human donor who donated a stem cell graft to a child with acute myeloid leukemia.

The V call is TRBV5-4, the J call TRBJ2-2; the match to TRBD1 covers 7 bases. V trimming: 1 base; J trimming: 0 bases; junction bases outside the gene matches: 3. CDR1 is SGHNT and CDR2 is YYREEE in the germline V gene (reference sequence). CDR3 length equals 16 residues. The CDR3, as DNA: TGTGCCAGCAGCTTGAGCAGGGGGTCGAACACCGGGGAGCTGTTTTTT. Residues: CASSLSRGSNTGELFF. Variable domain in full (rest from reference TRBV5-4 and TRBJ2-2): ETGVTQSPTHLIKTRGQQVTLRCSSQSGHNTVSWYQQALGQGPQFIFQYYREEENGRGNFPPRFSGLQFPNYSSELNVNALELDDSALYLCASSLSRGSNTGELFFGEGSRLTVL.

This clonotype was seen a few times. CDR3 DNA sequence: TGCAGTGCTAGGGGGGGGCAATTCTTCTATGGCTACACCTTC. Its translation is CSARGGQFFYGYTF. The gene calls are TRBV20-1 and TRBJ1-2; TRBD1 might be the D (6 bases). Germline CDR1 and CDR2: DFQATT and SNEGSKA (reference sequence). Trimming removed 3 bases from V and 4 bases from J, with 15 bases in between. The CDR3 sequence is 14 residues long.

This clonotype was counted at least ten times. The V and J genes are TRBV5-5 and TRBJ1-5; TRBD1 aligns across 10 bases. Germline V lookup: CDR1 SGHKS, CDR2 YYEKEE (reference sequence). The V gene end was trimmed by 4 bases and the J gene end by 7 bases; junction bases not matched to a gene: 14. This CDR3 region has 17 residues. CDR3 DNA sequence: TGTGCCAGCAGCGTAACTTTCTGGACAGGGGGGAACCAGCCCCAGCATTTT. Translating gives CASSVTFWTGGNQPQHF.

This clonotype appeared many times. This chain uses TRBV12-3 or TRBV12-4 with TRBJ1-1; D is perhaps TRBD1 (5 bases). The CDR3 spans 13 residues. The V end was cut by 7 bases, the J end by 2 bases, with 11 bases between. In DNA, the CDR3 is TGTGCCAGCACCGCACAGGTAAACACTGAAGCTTTCTTT. This gives the protein CASTAQVNTEAFF.

This clonotype turned up a few times. The chain joins TRBV27 to TRBJ2-1; maybe TRBD2 (5 bases). The germline V gene encodes CDR1 MNHEY and CDR2 SMNVEV (reference sequence). Trimming took off 2 bases at V and 3 bases at J, with 8 bases between the two ends. The CDR3 has 14 amino acids. The chain's CDR3 is CASSLRTHYNEQFF. DNA for the CDR3: TGTGCCAGCAGTTTACGGACTCACTACAATGAGCAGTTCTTC.

The chain links TRBV12-3 or TRBV12-4 to TRBJ2-1; D not certain. V was shortened by 6 bases and J by 8 bases, with 11 bases between the two germline ends. This CDR3 contains 12 residues. The DNA for the CDR3 is TGTGCCAGCAGAACCCCCCCTGATGAGCAGTTCTTC. This sequence encodes CASRTPPDEQFF.

This clonotype occurred a few times. The chain carries TRBV4-2 and TRBJ2-1; 14 bases align to TRBD2. Germline V lookup: CDR1 LGHNA, CDR2 YNFKEQ. The CDR3 consists of 14 residues. The trim removed 4 bases at V and 8 bases at J, leaving 1 base unmatched. CDR3 in DNA: TGTGCCAGCAGCCCGGGACTAGCGGGGGATGAGCAGTTCTTC. It specifies CASSPGLAGDEQFF.

In this sample, this clonotype turned up a few times. In nucleotides, the CDR3 is TGTGCCATCAGGTCGGCTAGCGGGAGAACCTCCTACAATGAGCAGTTCTTC. This gives the protein CAIRSASGRTSYNEQFF. The chain has TRBV10-3 and TRBJ2-1; 10 nucleotides agree with TRBD2. CDR3 length: 17 amino acids. Germline lookup yields CDR1 ENHRY and CDR2 SYGVKD. Losses at the gene ends were 6 bases for V and 0 bases for J; bases not matched to a gene: 8.

V and J are TRBV20-1 and TRBJ1-1, with D maybe TRBD1 (5 bases). Trimming stripped 0 bases from V and 1 base from J, with 9 bases between. The CDR3 covers 14 residues. Germline V gene lookup returns CDR1 DFQATT and CDR2 SNEGSKA (reference sequence). CDR3 in DNA: TGCAGTGCTAGAGAAGCAGGACAGAACACTGAAGCTTTCTTT. Its protein product is CSAREAGQNTEAFF.

The V and J genes are TRBV5-5 and TRBJ1-1, with D perhaps TRBD1 (6 bases). V was pared by 3 bases and J by 2 bases, with 14 bases between. The germline V gene encodes CDR1 SGHKS and CDR2 YYEKEE (reference sequence). The CDR3 consists of 15 residues. The CDR3 bases are TGTGCCAGCAGCTCCCTAATGACAGGTAACACTGAAGCTTTCTTT. It specifies CASSSLMTGNTEAFF.

This clonotype was counted between two and nine times. The chain recombines TRBV6-1 with TRBJ1-2; D uncertain. V lost 8 bases to trimming and J lost 1 base, with 11 bases between them. CDR1 and CDR2 (germline): MNHNS, SASEGT. CDR3 length equals 13 residues. CDR3 coding DNA: TGTGCCAGCTTTAACAGTCTTAACTATGGCTACACCTTC. It is translated as CASFNSLNYGYTF.